This T cell receptor beta chain is drawn from a study of technical replicates of blood from several donors. Germline V gene sequence: CDR1 SNHLY, CDR2 FYNNEI. Losses at the gene ends were 4 bases for V and 2 bases for J; bases not matched to a gene: 4. The CDR3 is 16 residues long. Repertoires were generated with immunoSEQ multiplex PCR, while TCRdb's copy carries only in-frame clones and drops some. Of tens of thousands of clones listed, around nine tenths are singletons. The receptor was isolated from a human donor in good health. Sequencing was done on a sample of T cells isolated from PBMCs. This chain links TRBV2 with TRBJ2-7; 14 bases fit TRBD2. The CDR3, as DNA: TGTGCCAGCAGTGGGAGACTAGCGGGAGGGCCCTACGAGCAGTACTTC. Protein sequence: CASSGRLAGGPYEQYF.